This is a list of T cell receptor beta chains from one sample in a study of blood T cell repertoires in COVID-19. Clones were sequenced by immunoSEQ multiplex PCR, and TCRdb holds only the in-frame ones, with some missing. Of fewer than 250,000 clones listed, 88% are singletons. Specimen: peripheral blood. The origin of the receptors is a man aged 65-85 years with acute or convalescent COVID-19. CDR3s include the opening cysteine and the closing phenylalanine or tryptophan. A D gene is named only where the DNA matches it firmly. Size tells how often a clone was seen (once, few, many) or the class of an expanded clone, and some rows leave it out.

abundance,j_gene,v_gene,d_gene,CDR3nt,CDR3aa
.,TRBJ2-7,TRBV27,TRBD1,TGTGCCAGCAGCCCCCTGGTAACGGGACAGGGTTCCCACGAGCAGTACTTC,CASSPLVTGQGSHEQYF
.,TRBJ2-6,TRBV5-8,.,TGTGCCAGCAGCCATTCAGGGTCTGGGGCCAACGTCCTGACTTTC,CASSHSGSGANVLTF
.,TRBJ2-2,TRBV6-5,TRBD2,TGTGCCAGCAGTCCGGGACTAGCCCCCGGGGAGCTGTTTTTT,CASSPGLAPGELFF
.,TRBJ2-1,TRBV2,TRBD1,TGTGCCAGCATCAGTCAGGGGGTCTCCTACAATGAGCAGTTCTTC,CASISQGVSYNEQFF
few,TRBJ1-5,TRBV7-8,TRBD1,TGTGCCAGCAGTCGGGACAGGGATCGGTTCCAGCCCCAGCATTTT,CASSRDRDRFQPQHF
.,TRBJ2-7,TRBV19,TRBD1,TGTGCCAGTAGTAGGACAGGTTTTAACGAGCAGTACTTC,CASSRTGFNEQYF
once,TRBJ2-7,TRBV29-1,.,TGCAGCGTGACTGGTCATCCCAGTTTCTACGAGCAGTACTTC,CSVTGHPSFYEQYF
.,TRBJ2-5,TRBV3-1/TRBV3-2,.,TGTGCCAGCAGCCAGGGGCAGGGCCCCCAAGAGACCCAGTACTTC,CASSQGQGPQETQYF
.,TRBJ2-5,TRBV19,.,TGTGCCAGTAGTATAGGGGCAGGGGAAGGAGAGACCCAGTACTTC,CASSIGAGEGETQYF
.,TRBJ2-1,TRBV3-1/TRBV3-2,TRBD2,TGTGCCAGCAGCCAAGGGGGCGGGGGGCCGAATGAGCAGTTCTTC,CASSQGGGGPNEQFF
.,TRBJ2-7,TRBV11-2,TRBD2,TGTGCCAGCAGCTTGACGGGAGGGCCAAAAGAGCAGTACTTC,CASSLTGGPKEQYF
.,TRBJ2-5,TRBV7-2,TRBD1,TGTGCCAGCAGCTTCCTACAGGGGAAGCAAGAGACCCAGTACTTC,CASSFLQGKQETQYF
.,TRBJ2-7,TRBV10-3,TRBD2,TGTGCCATCAGTGAGGGACTAGCGGGGCTTTACGAGCAGTACTTC,CAISEGLAGLYEQYF
.,TRBJ1-4,TRBV7-9,TRBD1,TGTGCCAGCAGCTTGGGGACAGTTGATAATGAAAAACTGTTTTTT,CASSLGTVDNEKLFF
.,TRBJ2-1,TRBV2,.,TGTGCCAGCAGTGACCCTACCTCAAATATCTACAATGAGCAGTTCTTC,CASSDPTSNIYNEQFF
.,TRBJ2-6,TRBV19,.,TGTGCCAGTAGTATACCACCAGGGTCCGGGGCCAACGTCCTGACTTTC,CASSIPPGSGANVLTF
.,TRBJ2-3,TRBV9,TRBD2,TGTGCCAGCAGCGCCGGGACTAGCGCGTTTTCTAGCACAGATACGCAGTATTTT,CASSAGTSAFSSTDTQYF
.,TRBJ2-7,TRBV7-2,.,TGTGCCAGCAGCCCCGATTCTAGCTACGAGCAGTACTTC,CASSPDSSYEQYF
many,TRBJ2-1,TRBV27,.,TGTGCCAGCAGTTCGATAGATACAGGGGGGGACAATGAGCAGTTCTTC,CASSSIDTGGDNEQFF
.,TRBJ1-2,TRBV29-1,.,TGCAGCGTCCACAGGAGTTATGGCTACACCTTC,CSVHRSYGYTF
.,TRBJ2-7,TRBV4-1,.,TGCGCCAGCAGCCAAGGCACGGACAGACTTTACGAGCAGTACTTC,CASSQGTDRLYEQYF
.,TRBJ2-1,TRBV7-9,TRBD1,TGTGCCAGCAGCTTTGACAGGGGAAGTTATGAGCAGTTCTTC,CASSFDRGSYEQFF
.,TRBJ1-6,TRBV7-9,TRBD1,TGTGCCAGCAGCCCCGGGACAGGGGAGGTACCCCTCCACTTT,CASSPGTGEVPLHF
.,TRBJ1-2,TRBV27,TRBD1,TGTGCCAGCAGTCTGACAGGGGCGCTCGGCTATGGCTACACCTTC,CASSLTGALGYGYTF
few,TRBJ1-3,TRBV7-6,.,TGTGCCAGCAGCCGATCAGGGGCCTCTGGAAACACCATATATTTT,CASSRSGASGNTIYF
.,TRBJ1-2,TRBV28,.,TGTGCCAGCAGGGAGTATGGGCAGGACTCTAACTATGGCTACACCTTC,CASREYGQDSNYGYTF
medium-sized,TRBJ2-6,TRBV7-6,.,TGTGCCAGCAGCACAGGGATGTCTGGGGCCAACGTCCTGACTTTC,CASSTGMSGANVLTF
once,TRBJ2-2,TRBV19,.,TGTGCCAGTCGAACCGAACAGGGTCGGGGTGAGCTGTTTTTT,CASRTEQGRGELFF
once,TRBJ1-5,TRBV6-1,.,TGTGCCAGCACCCGGGGAGGGGAGCCCCAGCATTTT,CASTRGGEPQHF
.,TRBJ1-6,TRBV9,TRBD1,TGTGCCAGCAGCGTAGATCCCCAGACAGGGACGAATTCACCCCTCCACTTT,CASSVDPQTGTNSPLHF
once,TRBJ2-5,TRBV3-1/TRBV3-2,.,TGTGCCAGCAGCCAGGGGGGTCGGGAGACCCAGTACTTC,CASSQGGRETQYF
.,TRBJ2-1,TRBV19,TRBD2,TGTGCCAGTAGTCGGTCTAGCGGGAGACGGTACAATGAGCAGTTCTTC,CASSRSSGRRYNEQFF
.,TRBJ1-1,TRBV2,.,TGTGCCAGCAGTGGTGGGTGGGCAGGGTTGAACACTGAAGCTTTCTTT,CASSGGWAGLNTEAFF
.,TRBJ1-1,TRBV5-4,.,TGTGCCAGCAGCTGGGAGTCCCTGGGCACTGAAGCTTTCTTT,CASSWESLGTEAFF
.,TRBJ2-2,TRBV5-1,TRBD1,TGCGCCAGCAGCTTGGACAGGGGGACGAACACCGGGGAGCTGTTTTTT,CASSLDRGTNTGELFF
.,TRBJ1-3,TRBV7-9,.,TGTGCCACCAAAAGTGCGGCTGGAAACACCATATATTTT,CATKSAAGNTIYF
once,TRBJ1-2,TRBV6-5,.,TGTGCCAGCAGTCTGGCCCTGAGAGGGGGCTACACCTTC,CASSLALRGGYTF
.,TRBJ2-1,TRBV10-3,.,TGTGCCATCAGTGATGGCTTCGGAGCTGGGGAGCAGTTCTTC,CAISDGFGAGEQFF
many,TRBJ1-3,TRBV3-1/TRBV3-2,.,TGTGCCAGCAGCCCGGGATTGGTTTCGGATGGAAACACCATATATTTT,CASSPGLVSDGNTIYF
.,TRBJ2-3,TRBV28,.,TGTGCCAGCGGTGGTTCGGCAGATACGCAGTATTTT,CASGGSADTQYF
.,TRBJ2-2,TRBV18,.,TGTGCCAGCTCACCTAGGACTGGCAACACCGGGGAGCTGTTTTTT,CASSPRTGNTGELFF
once,TRBJ1-1,TRBV5-1,TRBD1,TGCGCCAGCAGCGAAGACAGGGTAGCTTTCTTT,CASSEDRVAFF
.,TRBJ2-2,TRBV19,.,TGTGCCAGTAGTTCAGGGATCACCGGGGAGCTGTTTTTT,CASSSGITGELFF
.,TRBJ2-1,TRBV27,TRBD2,TGTGCCAGCAGAATGGCGGGAGGGCCAGCGAATGAGCAGTTCTTC,CASRMAGGPANEQFF
.,TRBJ2-5,TRBV7-8,.,TGTGCCAGCAGACGAGACAGGTTCCAAGAGACCCAGTACTTC,CASRRDRFQETQYF
few,TRBJ1-2,TRBV20-1,.,TGCAGTGCCCGATGGGGGGTTGGCTACACCTTC,CSARWGVGYTF
.,TRBJ2-7,TRBV29-1,.,TGCAGCGTTGAAGATATTAGCTACGAGCAGTACTTC,CSVEDISYEQYF
.,TRBJ1-2,TRBV6-5,TRBD1,TGTGCCAGCTCTGAGGCGGGCAGGGGGACAAGTGGCTACACCTTC,CASSEAGRGTSGYTF
.,TRBJ2-7,TRBV13,TRBD1,TGTGCTAGCAGCCCGTACAGGGGGTCTACGCAACTCCCTATCTTATACTTC,CASSPYRGSTQLPILYF
.,TRBJ2-1,TRBV18,TRBD1,TGTGCCAGCTCACCCCAAAGACAGGGGAAGAATGAGCAGTTCTTC,CASSPQRQGKNEQFF
.,TRBJ2-1,TRBV18,.,TGTGCCAGCTCACAGGATGTCACTCCCCTCAATGAGCGGTTCTTC,CASSQDVTPLNERFF
.,TRBJ2-1,TRBV24-1,TRBD2,TGTGCCACCCAGCGGGGATCCTACAATGAGCAGTTCTTC,CATQRGSYNEQFF
.,TRBJ2-7,TRBV27,.,TGTGCCAGCAGTTTTCTTGCCAGCGACGAGCAGTACTTC,CASSFLASDEQYF
.,TRBJ1-2,TRBV7-2,TRBD1,TGTGCCAGCAGCCCGGACAGGGACTATGGCTACACCTTC,CASSPDRDYGYTF
.,TRBJ2-1,TRBV7-6,TRBD2,TGTGCCAGCAGACTCACTAGCGGGAGTATAGGCTACAATGAGCAGTTCTTC,CASRLTSGSIGYNEQFF
.,TRBJ1-2,TRBV25-1,.,TGTGCCAGCAGTGGCCCCACCACAGGGAACTATGGCTACACCTTC,CASSGPTTGNYGYTF
few,TRBJ2-1,TRBV28,TRBD2,TGTGCCAGCAGTTTTTTGCTAGCGGGATCTACAAGGAATGAGCAGTTCTTC,CASSFLLAGSTRNEQFF
.,TRBJ2-3,TRBV6-5,.,TGTGCCAGCAGTTACTCGTCAGGGCTCCCCATCCCCACGCAGTATTTT,CASSYSSGLPIPTQYF